This T cell receptor (beta chain) is from a study of cytomegalovirus exposure and HLA in healthy donors (dated by TCRdb to the late 2010s). Concerning the study at large: According to a later analysis, one platform produced both the roughly 130 validation repertoires and the roughly 640 repertoires of the first cohort. The study aimed to test whether signatures of past pathogen exposure could be identified by cataloging public T cell receptors. A separate validation cohort of more than 100 different subjects was used in addition to the approximately 610-subject first cohort. The study combined high-throughput TCR immunosequencing, statistical association of individual TCRs with disease status, and machine learning to predict cytomegalovirus infection status. Overall results and qualifications from the work: In both the original and validation cohorts, the classifier was reported to diagnose cytomegalovirus status with high specificity and sensitivity. Of the cluster scores, roughly 93% were above 0 in a later analysis, which found that TCRs clustered in the first cohort also tended to co-occur in the approximately 110 validation repertoires. According to the authors, the approach could potentially be generalized to other disease states and immunological phenotypes. A later analysis had no HLA typing for the validation cohort, so co-occurrence there was scored across all 110 or so repertoires. While some public TCRs were present in many individuals, most TCR sequences turned up only very rarely across donors. In vitro tests confirmed that a few of the cytomegalovirus-associated TCR beta chains recognize cytomegalovirus antigens. The study gave a list of 150 to 200 TCR beta chains associated with cytomegalovirus.

The donors belonged to the validation cohort of roughly 120 subjects, which was separate from the approximately 700-subject first cohort. Turning to this clone: The specificity of this receptor is unknown. Per-base qualities were not stored, and no clone one base away is much larger.

Library construction relied on the immunoSEQ multiplex PCR assay. Per the authors' processing: To diagnose cytomegalovirus status from the catalog of TCR beta chain sequences, a statistical classification framework was built. Here the immuneACCESS table is served through TCRdb, limited to in-frame sequences with V and J called. Missing clones are a known gap in these copies; in checked studies unresolved V genes cover under half, and the rest lacks a known reason. The DNA was the basis for D and trimming; V, J and clone size are from that table. A total of about 120,000 clones appear in this sample, 85% to 90% of them only once. Roughly 6% of the sample goes to the ten largest clones. This receptor was taken from a woman aged 18-29 years in good health and CMV-seropositive. Sequencing was done on a sample of PBMCs.

The nucleotide sequence reads TGTGCCAGCAGCTTATGGGACACCCTACATGGCTACACCTTC. Its protein reads: CASSLWDTLHGYTF. The rearrangement combines TRBV5-5 with TRBJ1-2; the D segment could be TRBD1, given 6 matching bases. The CDR3 covers 14 residues, taking in both the cysteine and the phenylalanine. CDR3 DNA only is kept here, 42 bases in frame from base 1. The CDR1 and CDR2 encoded by the germline V gene (reference sequence) are SGHKS and YYEKEE. The V and J ends are trimmed by 2 bases and 6 bases, leaving 14 bases between them.